Reported below is one T cell receptor beta chain. The antigen is unknown. PCR employed 60 Vbeta and 13 Jbeta primers. Assay: immunoSEQ multiplex PCR; the TCRdb copy retains only in-frame clones and omits some. The table shows around 300,000 clones, with roughly two thirds occurring only once. This cohort consisted of healthy bone marrow donors. Germline CDR1 SGHVS, CDR2 FNYEAQ. The trim removed 3 bases at V and 2 bases at J, leaving 7 bases unmatched. The length of the CDR3 is 15 residues. This entry comes from a study of cytomegalovirus exposure and HLA in healthy donors. Study-wide points: In vitro assays verified that three CMV-associated chains recognized CMV antigens specifically. Indistinguishable V segments, including TRBV6-2 and TRBV6-3, were excluded.

The chain has TRBV7-6 and TRBJ2-7, with 7 bases that match TRBD1. Sequencing was done on a sample of PBMCs. The clonotype was recovered from a female donor in good health and CMV-seronegative. This CDR3 reads CASSFGLGGPYEQYF. The CDR3 nucleotides are TGTGCCAGCAGCTTCGGCTTAGGGGGCCCCTACGAGCAGTACTTC. Using reference TRBV7-6 and TRBJ2-7 for the parts outside the CDR3, the full variable domain is GAGVSQSPRYKVTKRGQDVALRCDPISGHVSLYWYRQALGQGPEFLTYFNYEAQQDKSGLPNDRFSAERPEGSISTLTIQRTEQRDSAMYRCASSFGLGGPYEQYFGPGTRLTVT.